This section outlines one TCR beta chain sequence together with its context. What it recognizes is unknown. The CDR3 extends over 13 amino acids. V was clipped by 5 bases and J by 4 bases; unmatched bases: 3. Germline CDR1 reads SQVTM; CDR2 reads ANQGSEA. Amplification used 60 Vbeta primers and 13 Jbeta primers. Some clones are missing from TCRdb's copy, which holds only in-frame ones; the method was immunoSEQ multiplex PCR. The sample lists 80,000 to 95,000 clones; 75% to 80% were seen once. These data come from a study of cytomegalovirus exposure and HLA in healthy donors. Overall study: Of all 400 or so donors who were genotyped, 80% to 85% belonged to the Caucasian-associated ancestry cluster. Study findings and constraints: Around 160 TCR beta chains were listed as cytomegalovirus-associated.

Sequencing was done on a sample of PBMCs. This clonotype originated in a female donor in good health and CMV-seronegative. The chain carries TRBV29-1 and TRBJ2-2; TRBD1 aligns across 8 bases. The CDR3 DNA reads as TGCAGCGTTATGGGACAGGTCACCGGGGAGCTGTTTTTT. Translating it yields CSVMGQVTGELFF.